This T cell receptor (beta chain) was identified during a study of PD-1 blockade in mismatch repair-deficient tumors. Study as a whole: Patients had 12 mismatch repair-deficient cancer types and were previously treated and progressing.

In germline, CDR1 is SGDLS, CDR2 YYNGEE. Trimming removed 0 bases from V and 2 bases from J, with 12 bases in between. This CDR3 spans 16 amino acids. Only in-frame clones appear in the TCRdb table, and some are missing; sequencing was by immunoSEQ multiplex PCR. This table holds roughly 17,000 clones, roughly 84% found once. Findings and caveats of the study: Tumor-resident clones, often undetectable pretreatment in blood, expanded then contracted after pembrolizumab.

The TCR-sequenced patients were a few responders to pembrolizumab. This clone is labeled as medium-sized. Its matching antigen is unknown. The TCR originated in an adult with mismatch repair-deficient cancer. Material: PBMCs, obtained less than 25 weeks after starting pembrolizumab. This chain joins TRBV9 and TRBJ1-3; no definite D call. Here the CDR3 DNA reads TGTGCCAGCAGCGTAGATGGGCGGGTGGCTGGAAACACCATATATTTT. Its protein product is CASSVDGRVAGNTIYF.